This T cell receptor beta chain is drawn from a study of CD8 T cells in ankylosing spondylitis. The V gene lost 5 bases and the J gene lost 2 bases, with 11 bases spanning the gap. The CDR3 spans 14 residues. In this sample, this clonotype turned up many times. TCRdb reprocessed the 5' RACE reads via MiXCR and lists one record per CDR3 protein. The table has 200,000 or so distinct CDR3 sequences, around a sixth seen once. The material sequenced was blood, either unsorted or a sorted T cell fraction (not recorded which). This chain connects TRBV12-3 or TRBV12-4 to TRBJ2-3, with D unclear. This TCR was sampled from a male donor aged 10-29 years with ankylosing spondylitis or in good health (not recorded which). The CDR3: CASSPIGPTDTQYF. The CDR3 DNA reads TGTGCCAGCAGTCCGATAGGGCCCACAGATACGCAGTATTTT.